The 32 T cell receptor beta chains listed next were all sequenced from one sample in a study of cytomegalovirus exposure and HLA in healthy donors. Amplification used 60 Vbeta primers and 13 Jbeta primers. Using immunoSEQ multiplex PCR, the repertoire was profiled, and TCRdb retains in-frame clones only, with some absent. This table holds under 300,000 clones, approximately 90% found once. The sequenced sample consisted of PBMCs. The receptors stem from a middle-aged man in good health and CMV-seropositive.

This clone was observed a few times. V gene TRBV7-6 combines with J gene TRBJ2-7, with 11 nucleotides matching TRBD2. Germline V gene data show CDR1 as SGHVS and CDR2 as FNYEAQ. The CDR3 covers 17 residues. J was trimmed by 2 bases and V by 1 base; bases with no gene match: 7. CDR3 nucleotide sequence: TGTGCCAGCAGCTTAGTCACCGGGACTAGCGGAGCCTACGAGCAGTACTTC. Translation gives CASSLVTGTSGAYEQYF.

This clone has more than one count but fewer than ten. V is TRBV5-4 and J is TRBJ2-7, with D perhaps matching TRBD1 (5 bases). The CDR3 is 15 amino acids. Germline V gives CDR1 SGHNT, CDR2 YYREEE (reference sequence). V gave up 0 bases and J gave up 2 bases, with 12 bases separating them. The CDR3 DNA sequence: TGTGCCAGCAGCTTGGTGGGGCGGTTGACCTACGAGCAGTACTTC. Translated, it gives CASSLVGRLTYEQYF.

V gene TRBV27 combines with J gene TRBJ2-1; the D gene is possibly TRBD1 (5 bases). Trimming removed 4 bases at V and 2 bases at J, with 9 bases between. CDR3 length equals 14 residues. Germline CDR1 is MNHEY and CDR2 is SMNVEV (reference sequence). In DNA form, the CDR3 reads TGTGCCAGCAGTTCCGACAGCACCTACAATGAGCAGTTCTTC. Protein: CASSSDSTYNEQFF.

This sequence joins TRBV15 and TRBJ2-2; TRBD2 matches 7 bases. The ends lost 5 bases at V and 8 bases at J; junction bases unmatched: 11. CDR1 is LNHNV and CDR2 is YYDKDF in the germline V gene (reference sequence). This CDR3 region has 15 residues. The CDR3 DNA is TGTGCCACCAGCCCGACGGGGGGAATGCTAGGGGAGCTGTTTTTT. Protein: CATSPTGGMLGELFF.

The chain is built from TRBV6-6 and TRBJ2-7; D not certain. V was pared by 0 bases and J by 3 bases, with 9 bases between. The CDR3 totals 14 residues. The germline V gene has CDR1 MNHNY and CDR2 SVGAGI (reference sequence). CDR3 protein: CASSYSRSSYEQYF. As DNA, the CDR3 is TGTGCCAGCAGTTACTCGAGGTCGAGCTACGAGCAGTACTTC.

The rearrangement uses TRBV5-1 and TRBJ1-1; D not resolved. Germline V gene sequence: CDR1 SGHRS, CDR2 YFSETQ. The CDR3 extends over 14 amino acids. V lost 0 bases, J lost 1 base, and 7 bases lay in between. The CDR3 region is CASSLDRWNTEAFF. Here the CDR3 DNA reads TGCGCCAGCAGCTTGGATCGTTGGAACACTGAAGCTTTCTTT. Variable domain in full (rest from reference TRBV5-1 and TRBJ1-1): KAGVTQTPRYLIKTRGQQVTLSCSPISGHRSVSWYQQTPGQGLQFLFEYFSETQRNKGNFPGRFSGRQFSNSRSEMNVSTLELGDSALYLCASSLDRWNTEAFFGQGTRLTVV.

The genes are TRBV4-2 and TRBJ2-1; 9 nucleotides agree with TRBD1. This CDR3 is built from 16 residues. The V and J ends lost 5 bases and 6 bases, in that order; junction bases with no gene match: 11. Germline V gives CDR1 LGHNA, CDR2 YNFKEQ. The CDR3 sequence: CASSLRTGAGANEQFF. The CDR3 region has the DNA TGTGCCAGCAGCTTGCGGACAGGGGCAGGTGCCAATGAGCAGTTCTTC.

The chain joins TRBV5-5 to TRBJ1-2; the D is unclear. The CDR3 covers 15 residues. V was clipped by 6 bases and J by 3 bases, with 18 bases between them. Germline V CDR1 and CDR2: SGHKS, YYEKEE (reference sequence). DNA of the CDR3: TGTGCCAGCACCCATTGGATGGGTCAGGACTATGGCTACACCTTC. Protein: CASTHWMGQDYGYTF.

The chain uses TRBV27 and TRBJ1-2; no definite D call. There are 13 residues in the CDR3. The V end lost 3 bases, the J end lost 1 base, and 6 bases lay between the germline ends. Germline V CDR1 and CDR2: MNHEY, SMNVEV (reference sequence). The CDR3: CASSFNSNYGYTF. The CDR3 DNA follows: TGTGCCAGCAGTTTTAACAGTAACTATGGCTACACCTTC.

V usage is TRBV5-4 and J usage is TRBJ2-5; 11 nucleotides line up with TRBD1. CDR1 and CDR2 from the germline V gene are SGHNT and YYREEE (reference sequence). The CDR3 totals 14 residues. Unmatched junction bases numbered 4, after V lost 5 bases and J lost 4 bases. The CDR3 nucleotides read TGTGCCAGCAGTTGGACAGGGGGCGCAGAGACCCAGTACTTC. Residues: CASSWTGGAETQYF.

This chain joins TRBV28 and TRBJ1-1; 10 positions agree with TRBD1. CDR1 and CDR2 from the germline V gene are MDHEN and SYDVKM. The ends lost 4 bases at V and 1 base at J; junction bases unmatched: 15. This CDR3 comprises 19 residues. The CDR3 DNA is TGTGCCAGCAGTTCCCGGGACAGGGGACGCGTAAGACGGAACACTGAAGCTTTCTTT. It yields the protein CASSSRDRGRVRRNTEAFF.

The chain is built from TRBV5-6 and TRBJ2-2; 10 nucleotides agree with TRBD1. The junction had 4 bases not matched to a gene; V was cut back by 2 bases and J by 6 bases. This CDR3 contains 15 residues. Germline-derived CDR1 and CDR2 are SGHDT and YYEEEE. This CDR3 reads CASSFRQGAPGELFF. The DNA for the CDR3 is TGTGCCAGCAGCTTTCGACAGGGGGCCCCCGGGGAGCTGTTTTTT. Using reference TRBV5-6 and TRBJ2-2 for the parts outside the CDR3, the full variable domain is DAGVTQSPTHLIKTRGQQVTLRCSPKSGHDTVSWYQQALGQGPQFIFQYYEEEERQRGNFPDRFSGHQFPNYSSELNVNALLLGDSALYLCASSFRQGAPGELFFGEGSRLTVL.

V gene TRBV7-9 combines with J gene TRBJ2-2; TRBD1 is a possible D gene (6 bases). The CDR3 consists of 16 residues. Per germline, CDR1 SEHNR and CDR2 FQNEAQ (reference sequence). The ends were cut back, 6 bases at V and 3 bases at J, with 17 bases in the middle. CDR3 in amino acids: CASRTLRDTHTGELFF. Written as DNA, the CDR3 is TGTGCCAGCAGAACCCTCCGGGACACCCACACCGGGGAGCTGTTTTTT.

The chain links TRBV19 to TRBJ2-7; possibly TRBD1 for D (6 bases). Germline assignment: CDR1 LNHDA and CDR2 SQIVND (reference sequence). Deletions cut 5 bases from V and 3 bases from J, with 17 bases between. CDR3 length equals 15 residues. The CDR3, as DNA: TGTGCCAGTAGTGAAACAGGGTCCGGGATCTACGAGCAGTACTTC. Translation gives CASSETGSGIYEQYF.

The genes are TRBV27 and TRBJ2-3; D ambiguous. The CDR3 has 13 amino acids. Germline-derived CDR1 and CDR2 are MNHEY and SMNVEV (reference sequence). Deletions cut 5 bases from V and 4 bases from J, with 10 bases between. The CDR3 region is CASSLRPPDTQYF. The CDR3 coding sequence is TGTGCCAGCAGTCTCCGTCCCCCAGATACGCAGTATTTT.

CDR3 region: CASSPGMGEGEKLFF. The CDR3 DNA reads TGTGCCAGCAGCCCGGGGATGGGGGAGGGTGAAAAACTGTTTTTT. The V gene is TRBV9, the J gene TRBJ1-4; D may be TRBD1 (5 bases). The CDR3 runs to 15 residues. Trimming removed 4 bases from V and 7 bases from J, with 17 bases in between. Germline lookup yields CDR1 SGDLS and CDR2 YYNGEE.

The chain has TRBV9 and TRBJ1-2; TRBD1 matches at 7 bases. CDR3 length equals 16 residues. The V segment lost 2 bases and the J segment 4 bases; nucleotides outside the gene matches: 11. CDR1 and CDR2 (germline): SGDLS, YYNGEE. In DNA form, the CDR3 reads TGTGCCAGCAGCGTTGGACGGGACAGAACTTTCTATGGCTACACCTTC. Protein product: CASSVGRDRTFYGYTF.

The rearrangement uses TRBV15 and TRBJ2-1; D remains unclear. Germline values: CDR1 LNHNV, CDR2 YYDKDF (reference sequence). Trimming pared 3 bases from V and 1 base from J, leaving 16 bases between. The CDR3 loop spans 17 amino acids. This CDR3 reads CATSSGAPRLSYNEQFF. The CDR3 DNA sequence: TGTGCCACCAGCAGCGGCGCCCCCAGGCTTTCCTACAATGAGCAGTTCTTC.

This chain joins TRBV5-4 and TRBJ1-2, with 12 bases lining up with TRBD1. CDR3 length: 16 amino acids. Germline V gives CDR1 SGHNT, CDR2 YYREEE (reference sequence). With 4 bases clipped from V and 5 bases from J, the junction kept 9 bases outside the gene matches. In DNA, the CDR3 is TGTGCCAGCAGCCGGGGACAGGGGGCGACGAAATATGGCTACACCTTC. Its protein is CASSRGQGATKYGYTF.

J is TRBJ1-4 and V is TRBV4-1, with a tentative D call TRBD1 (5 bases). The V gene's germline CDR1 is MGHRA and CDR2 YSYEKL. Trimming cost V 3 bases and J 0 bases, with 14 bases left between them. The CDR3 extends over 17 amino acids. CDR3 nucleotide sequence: TGCGCCAGCAGCCAGACAGTAGGGGCCGCAACTAATGAAAAACTGTTTTTT. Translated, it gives CASSQTVGAATNEKLFF.

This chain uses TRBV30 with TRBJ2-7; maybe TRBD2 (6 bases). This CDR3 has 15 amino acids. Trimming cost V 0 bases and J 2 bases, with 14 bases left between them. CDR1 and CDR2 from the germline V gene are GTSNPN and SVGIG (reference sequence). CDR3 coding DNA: TGTGCCTGGAGTGTACCCTTGCGGGGTACCTACGAGCAGTACTTC. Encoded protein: CAWSVPLRGTYEQYF.

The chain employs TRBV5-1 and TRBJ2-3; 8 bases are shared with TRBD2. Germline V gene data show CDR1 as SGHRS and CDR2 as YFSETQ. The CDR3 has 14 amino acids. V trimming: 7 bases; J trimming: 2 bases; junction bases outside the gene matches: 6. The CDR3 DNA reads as TGCGCCAGCGGTACTAGCGGTCTCACAGATACGCAGTATTTT. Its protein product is CASGTSGLTDTQYF.

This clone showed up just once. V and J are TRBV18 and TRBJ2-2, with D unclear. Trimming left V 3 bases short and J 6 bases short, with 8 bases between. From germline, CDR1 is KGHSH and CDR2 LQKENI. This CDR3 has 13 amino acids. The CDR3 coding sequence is TGTGCCAGCTCACCCGGTTTGTCCGGGGAGCTGTTTTTT. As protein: CASSPGLSGELFF.

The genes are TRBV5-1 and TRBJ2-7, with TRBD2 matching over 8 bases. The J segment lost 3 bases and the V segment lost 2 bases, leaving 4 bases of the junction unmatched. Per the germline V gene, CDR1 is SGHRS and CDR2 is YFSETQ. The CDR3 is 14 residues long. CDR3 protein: CASSFTSGVYEQYF. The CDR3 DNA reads TGCGCCAGCAGCTTTACTAGCGGAGTCTACGAGCAGTACTTC.

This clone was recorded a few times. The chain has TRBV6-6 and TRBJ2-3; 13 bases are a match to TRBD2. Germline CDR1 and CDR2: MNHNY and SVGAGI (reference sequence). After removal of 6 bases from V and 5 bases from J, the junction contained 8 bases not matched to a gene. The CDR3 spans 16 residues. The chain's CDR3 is CASSRPGTSGKDTQYF. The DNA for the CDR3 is TGTGCCAGCAGCCGACCGGGGACTAGCGGGAAAGATACGCAGTATTTT.

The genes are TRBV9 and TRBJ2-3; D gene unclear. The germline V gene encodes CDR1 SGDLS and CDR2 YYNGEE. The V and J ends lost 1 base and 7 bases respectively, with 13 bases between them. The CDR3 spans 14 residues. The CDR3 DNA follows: TGTGCCAGCAGCGTATCGGGTGCGCCCAATACGCAGTATTTT. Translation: CASSVSGAPNTQYF.

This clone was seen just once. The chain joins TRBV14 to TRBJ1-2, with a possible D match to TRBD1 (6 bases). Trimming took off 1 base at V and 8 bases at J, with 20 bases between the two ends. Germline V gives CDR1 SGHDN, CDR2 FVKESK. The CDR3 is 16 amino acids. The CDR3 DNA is TGTGCCAGCAGCCAAGTAGCGGGGGCCAAATCCGGAGGCTACACCTTC. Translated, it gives CASSQVAGAKSGGYTF.

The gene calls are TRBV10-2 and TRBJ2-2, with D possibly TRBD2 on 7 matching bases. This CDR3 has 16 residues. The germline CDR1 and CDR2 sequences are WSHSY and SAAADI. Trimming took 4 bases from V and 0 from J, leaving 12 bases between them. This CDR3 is CASSGGGTTNTGELFF. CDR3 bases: TGCGCCAGCAGTGGGGGGGGGACAACGAACACCGGGGAGCTGTTTTTT.

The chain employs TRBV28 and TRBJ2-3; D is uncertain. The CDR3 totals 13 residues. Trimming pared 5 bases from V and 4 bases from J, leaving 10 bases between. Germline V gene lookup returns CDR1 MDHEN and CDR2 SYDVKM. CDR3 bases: TGTGCCAGCAGTCCCTCGGGTGCAGATACGCAGTATTTT. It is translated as CASSPSGADTQYF.

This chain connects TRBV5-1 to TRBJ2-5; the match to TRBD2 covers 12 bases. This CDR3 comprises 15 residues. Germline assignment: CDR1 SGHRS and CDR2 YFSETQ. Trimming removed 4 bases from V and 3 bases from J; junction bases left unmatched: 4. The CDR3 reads CASSPTSGGEETQYF. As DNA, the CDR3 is TGCGCCAGCAGCCCGACTAGCGGGGGAGAAGAGACCCAGTACTTC.

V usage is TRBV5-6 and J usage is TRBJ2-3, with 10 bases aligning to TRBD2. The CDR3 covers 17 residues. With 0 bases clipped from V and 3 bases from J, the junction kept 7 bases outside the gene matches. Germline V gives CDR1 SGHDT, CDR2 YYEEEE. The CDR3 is CASSLAGLAGETDTQYF. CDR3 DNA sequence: TGTGCCAGCAGCTTGGCCGGCCTAGCGGGAGAAACAGATACGCAGTATTTT.

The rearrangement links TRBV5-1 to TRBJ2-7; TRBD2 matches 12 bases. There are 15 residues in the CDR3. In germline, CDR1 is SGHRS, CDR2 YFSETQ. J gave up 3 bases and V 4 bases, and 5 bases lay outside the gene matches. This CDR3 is CASSHRLAGVYEQYF. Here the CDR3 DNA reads TGCGCCAGCAGCCATAGACTAGCGGGAGTCTACGAGCAGTACTTC.